This T cell receptor beta chain emerged from a study of blood T cells in healthy people across ages. A sample-barcoded 5' primer and a J-beta primer mix were used in a second PCR of roughly 7 to 11 cycles. One entry per CDR3 protein, called by TCRdb with MiXCR from the 5' RACE reads. This sample has about 1.8 million distinct CDR3 sequences, with roughly 50% found just once. Losses at the gene ends were 2 bases for V and 5 bases for J; bases not matched to a gene: 5. The CDR3 consists of 15 residues. Germline-derived CDR1 and CDR2 are SEHNR and FQNEAQ (reference sequence). This TCR derives from a woman between 35 and 50 years old in good health. Specimen: blood. The J gene is TRBJ2-5, the V gene TRBV7-9, with 10 bases fitting TRBD2. CDR3 sequence (DNA): TGTGCCAGCAGCTTAACTCAGCGGGAGGGCGAGACCCAGTACTTC. Residues: CASSLTQREGETQYF.